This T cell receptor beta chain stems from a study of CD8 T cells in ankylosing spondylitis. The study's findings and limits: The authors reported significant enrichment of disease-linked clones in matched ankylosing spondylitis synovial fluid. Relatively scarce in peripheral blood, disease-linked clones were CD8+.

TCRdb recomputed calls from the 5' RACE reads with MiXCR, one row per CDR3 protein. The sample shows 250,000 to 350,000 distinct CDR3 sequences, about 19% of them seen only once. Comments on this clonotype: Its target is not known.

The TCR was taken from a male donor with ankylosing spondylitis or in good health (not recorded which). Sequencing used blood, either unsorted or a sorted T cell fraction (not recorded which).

CDR3 region: CASSPGGQLNTGELFF. CDR3 bases: TGCGCCAGCAGCCCGGGGGGACAACTGAACACCGGGGAGCTGTTTTTT. The V gene is TRBV5-1, the J gene TRBJ2-2, with D perhaps TRBD2 (7 bases). The germline gives CDR1 SGHRS, CDR2 YFSETQ. V gave up 4 bases and J gave up 1 base, with 14 bases separating them. The length of the CDR3 is 16 residues.